The subject of this entry is one TCR beta chain. Amplification used 60 Vbeta primers and 13 Jbeta primers. Using immunoSEQ multiplex PCR, the repertoire was profiled, and TCRdb retains in-frame clones only, with some absent. The table includes roughly 150,000 clones, over 75% detected once. The data are from a study of cytomegalovirus exposure and HLA in healthy donors. Sequenced input: PBMCs. The TCR sequence derives from a male donor in good health and CMV-seronegative.

This chain's CDR3 is CASSVGSVALTQETQYF. CDR3 coding DNA: TGTGCCAGCAGCGTAGGGTCGGTAGCATTGACCCAAGAGACCCAGTACTTC. The V call is TRBV9, the J call TRBJ2-5; D remains ambiguous. Trimming took off 0 bases at V and 1 base at J, with 16 bases between the two ends. Germline CDR1 and CDR2: SGDLS and YYNGEE. The CDR3 is 17 residues long.